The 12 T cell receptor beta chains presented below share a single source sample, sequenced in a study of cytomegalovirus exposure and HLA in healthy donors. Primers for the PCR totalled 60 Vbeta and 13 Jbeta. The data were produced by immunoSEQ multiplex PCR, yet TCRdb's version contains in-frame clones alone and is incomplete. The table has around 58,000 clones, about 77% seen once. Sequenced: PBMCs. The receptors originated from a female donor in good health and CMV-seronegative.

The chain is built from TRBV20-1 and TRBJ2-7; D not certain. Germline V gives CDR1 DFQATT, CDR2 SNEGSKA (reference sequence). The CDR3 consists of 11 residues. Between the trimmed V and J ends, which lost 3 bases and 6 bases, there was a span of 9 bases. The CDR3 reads CSASYPREQYF. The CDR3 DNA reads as TGCAGTGCTAGCTATCCTCGCGAGCAGTACTTC.

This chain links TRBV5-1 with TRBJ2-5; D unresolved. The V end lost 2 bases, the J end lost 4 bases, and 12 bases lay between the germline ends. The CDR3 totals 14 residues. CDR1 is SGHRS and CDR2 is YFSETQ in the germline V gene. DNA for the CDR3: TGCGCCAGCAGCTTTTATAGGAGTGCAGAGACCCAGTACTTC. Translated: CASSFYRSAETQYF.

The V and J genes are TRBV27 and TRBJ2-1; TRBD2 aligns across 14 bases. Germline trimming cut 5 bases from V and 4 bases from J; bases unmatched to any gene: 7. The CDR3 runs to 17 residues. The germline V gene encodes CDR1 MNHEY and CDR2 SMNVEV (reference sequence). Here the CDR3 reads CASSRRLAGGQYNEQFF. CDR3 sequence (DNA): TGTGCCAGCAGTCGCCGACTAGCGGGAGGGCAATACAATGAGCAGTTCTTC.

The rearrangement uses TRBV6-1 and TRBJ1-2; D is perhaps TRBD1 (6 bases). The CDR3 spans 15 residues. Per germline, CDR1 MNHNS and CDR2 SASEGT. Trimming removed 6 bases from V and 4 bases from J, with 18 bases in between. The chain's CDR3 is CASRSEHGQSYGYTF. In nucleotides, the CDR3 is TGTGCCAGCAGAAGCGAACACGGACAGAGCTATGGCTACACCTTC.

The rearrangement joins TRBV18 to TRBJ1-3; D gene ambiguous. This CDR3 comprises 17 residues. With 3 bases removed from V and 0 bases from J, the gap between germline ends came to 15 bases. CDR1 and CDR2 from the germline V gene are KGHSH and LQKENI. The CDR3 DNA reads TGTGCCAGCTCACCTTCCCGGTCGTCGAGCTCTGGAAACACCATATATTTT. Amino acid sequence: CASSPSRSSSSGNTIYF.

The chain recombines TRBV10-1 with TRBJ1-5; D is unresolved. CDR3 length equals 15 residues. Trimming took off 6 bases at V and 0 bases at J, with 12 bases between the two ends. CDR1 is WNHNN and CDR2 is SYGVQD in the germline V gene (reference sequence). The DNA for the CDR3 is TGCGCCAGCAGGACGAGGCTGTATAGCAATCAGCCCCAGCATTTT. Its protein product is CASRTRLYSNQPQHF.

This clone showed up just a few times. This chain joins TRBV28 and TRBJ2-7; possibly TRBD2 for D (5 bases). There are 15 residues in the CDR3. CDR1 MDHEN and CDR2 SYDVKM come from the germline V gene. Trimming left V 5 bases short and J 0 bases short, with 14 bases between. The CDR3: CASSRILRDSYEQYF. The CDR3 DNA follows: TGTGCCAGCAGTCGTATCCTCCGGGACTCCTACGAGCAGTACTTC. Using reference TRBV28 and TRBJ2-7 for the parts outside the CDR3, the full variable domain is DVKVTQSSRYLVKRTGEKVFLECVQDMDHENMFWYRQDPGLGLRLIYFSYDVKMKEKGDIPEGYSVSREKKERFSLILESASTNQTSMYLCASSRILRDSYEQYFGPGTRLTVT.

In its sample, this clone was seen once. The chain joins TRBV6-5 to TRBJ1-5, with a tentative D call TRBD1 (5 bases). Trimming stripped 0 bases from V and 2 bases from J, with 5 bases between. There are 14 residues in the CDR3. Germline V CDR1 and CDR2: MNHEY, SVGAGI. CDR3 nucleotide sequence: TGTGCCAGCAGTTACTCCAGGGGCAATCAGCCCCAGCATTTT. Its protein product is CASSYSRGNQPQHF.

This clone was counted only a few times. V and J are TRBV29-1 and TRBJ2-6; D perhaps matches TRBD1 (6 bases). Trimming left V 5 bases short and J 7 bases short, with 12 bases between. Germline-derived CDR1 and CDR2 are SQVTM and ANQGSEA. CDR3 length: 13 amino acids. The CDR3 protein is CSVRQGLANVLTF. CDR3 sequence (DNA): TGCAGCGTTAGGCAGGGGCTCGCCAACGTCCTGACTTTC.

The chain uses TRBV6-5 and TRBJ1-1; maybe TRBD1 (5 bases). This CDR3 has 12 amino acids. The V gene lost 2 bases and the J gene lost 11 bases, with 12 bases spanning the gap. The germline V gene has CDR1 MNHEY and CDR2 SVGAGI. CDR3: CASSYRGGAAFF. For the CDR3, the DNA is TGTGCCAGCAGTTACAGGGGAGGTGCCGCTTTCTTT.

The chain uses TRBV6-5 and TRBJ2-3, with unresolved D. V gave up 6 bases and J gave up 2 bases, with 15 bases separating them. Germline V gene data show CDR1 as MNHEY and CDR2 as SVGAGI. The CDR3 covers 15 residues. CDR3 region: CASSLLQTNTDTQYF. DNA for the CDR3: TGTGCCAGCAGCCTCTTACAGACAAACACAGATACGCAGTATTTT.

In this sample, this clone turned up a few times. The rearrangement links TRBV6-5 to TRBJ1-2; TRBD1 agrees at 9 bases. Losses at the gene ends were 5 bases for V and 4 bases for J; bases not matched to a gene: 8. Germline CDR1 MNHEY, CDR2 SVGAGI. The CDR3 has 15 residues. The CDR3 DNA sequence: TGTGCCAGCAGTACGGGGACAGGGACTCCCTATGGCTACACCTTC. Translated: CASSTGTGTPYGYTF.